Shown below are 25 T cell receptor beta chains from a single sample sequenced in a study of T-cell reconstitution after alpha-beta-depleted transplantation in children. During its preparation, the TCRbeta library received unique molecular identifiers. From the PCR reads, TCRdb called clonotypes with MiXCR, one entry per CDR3 protein. The sample carries roughly 610,000 distinct CDR3 sequences, about 11% recorded once. The sequences come from PBMCs from the stem cell graft donor, collected from the stem cell graft. These receptors were collected from a human donor who donated a stem cell graft to a child with acute myeloid leukemia.

The rearrangement uses TRBV20-1 and TRBJ2-1, with 7 positions matching TRBD2. The V segment lost 0 bases and the J segment 8 bases; nucleotides outside the gene matches: 10. This CDR3 region has 15 residues. The germline V gene has CDR1 DFQATT and CDR2 SNEGSKA (reference sequence). As DNA, the CDR3 is TGCAGTGCTAGAGACCCTAGCGGCAGACGCGATGAGCAGTTCTTC. Translating gives CSARDPSGRRDEQFF.

This clonotype was counted at least ten times. The J gene is TRBJ2-7, the V gene TRBV12-3 or TRBV12-4; D perhaps matches TRBD2 (5 bases). V was clipped by 6 bases and J by 2 bases, with 17 bases between them. This CDR3 contains 15 residues. CDR3 DNA: TGTGCCAGCAGCCCTAAGGTAGCGCCGACCTACGAGCAGTACTTC. This codes for CASSPKVAPTYEQYF.

This clonotype occurred a few times. The V call is TRBV24-1, the J call TRBJ2-1; maybe TRBD1 (6 bases). Trimming left V 4 bases short and J 2 bases short, with 11 bases between. The germline CDR1 and CDR2 sequences are KGHDR and SFDVKD. The CDR3 has 15 residues. CDR3 bases: TGTGCCACCAGTGACCCCGGACAGCCCTACAATGAGCAGTTCTTC. Its translation is CATSDPGQPYNEQFF.

The sample holds many counts of this clonotype. The J gene is TRBJ2-7, the V gene TRBV4-3; the D gene is possibly TRBD2 (5 bases). V dropped 0 bases and J dropped 3 bases, with 12 bases sitting between them. Germline V gene lookup returns CDR1 LGHNA and CDR2 YSLEER. The length of the CDR3 is 15 residues. This CDR3 reads CASSQEALAGYEQYF. CDR3 nucleotides: TGCGCCAGCAGCCAAGAGGCCCTCGCGGGCTACGAGCAGTACTTC.

This clonotype turned up a few times. This chain uses TRBV2 with TRBJ1-6; 9 positions match TRBD1. The CDR3 is 14 amino acids. Germline V gives CDR1 SNHLY, CDR2 FYNNEI. With V trimmed by 6 bases and J by 7 bases, 4 bases remained unmatched. CDR3 amino acids: CASRRGTGNSPLHF. As DNA, the CDR3 is TGTGCCAGCAGGAGGGGGACAGGGAATTCACCCCTCCACTTT.

This clonotype was picked up a small number of times. The chain employs TRBV4-3 and TRBJ2-7, with unresolved D. With 0 bases removed from V and 5 bases from J, the gap between germline ends came to 14 bases. Germline V gene lookup returns CDR1 LGHNA and CDR2 YSLEER. The CDR3 length is 15 residues. The CDR3 protein is CASSQDWPSSNEQYF. The CDR3 DNA reads as TGCGCCAGCAGCCAAGATTGGCCCTCGTCCAACGAGCAGTACTTC.

This clonotype was counted a few times. The chain links TRBV18 to TRBJ2-7; 8 positions agree with TRBD1. V shed 5 bases, J shed 5 bases, and the junction held 2 bases outside the gene matches. The CDR3 spans 12 residues. The V gene's germline CDR1 is KGHSH and CDR2 LQKENI. The CDR3 is CASSATGDEQYF. The CDR3 bases are TGTGCCAGCTCAGCGACAGGGGACGAGCAGTACTTC.

The gene calls are TRBV7-6 and TRBJ2-7; TRBD1 is a possible D gene (6 bases). CDR1 and CDR2 (germline): SGHVS, FNYEAQ. The CDR3 runs 15 residues. V gave up 0 bases and J gave up 2 bases, with 11 bases separating them. The CDR3 region is CASSLAQTGTYEQYF. CDR3 nucleotides: TGTGCCAGCAGCTTAGCCCAGACAGGAACCTACGAGCAGTACTTC.

This clonotype was picked up a small number of times. The chain is built from TRBV7-9 and TRBJ2-3; TRBD2 matches 8 bases. Germline CDR1 SEHNR, CDR2 FQNEAQ (reference sequence). This CDR3 spans 15 amino acids. The V segment lost 3 bases and the J segment 4 bases; nucleotides outside the gene matches: 6. CDR3 amino acids: CASSFFGRESDTQYF. For the CDR3, the DNA is TGTGCCAGCAGCTTTTTCGGGAGGGAATCAGATACGCAGTATTTT.

This clonotype appeared many times. V and J are TRBV7-2 and TRBJ2-7; D is unclear. Trimming took 5 bases from V and 7 from J, leaving 18 bases between them. The CDR3 runs 14 residues. Germline V CDR1 and CDR2: SGHTA, FQGNSA. This CDR3 is CASSPSFKSEEQYF. The CDR3, as DNA: TGTGCCAGCAGCCCCAGCTTTAAATCGGAGGAGCAGTACTTC.

This clonotype was picked up a small number of times. This chain uses TRBV25-1 with TRBJ2-7, with TRBD2 as a possible D gene (5 bases). The ends were cut back, 2 bases at V and 3 bases at J, with 11 bases in the middle. Germline V gene lookup returns CDR1 MGHDK and CDR2 SYGVNS. This CDR3 comprises 14 residues. CDR3 nucleotides: TGTGCCAGCAGTGAAAGCGACTACTACTACGAGCAGTACTTC. This encodes CASSESDYYYEQYF.

This clonotype was counted between two and nine times. CDR3 in amino acids: CASSRGSGMADTQYF. The CDR3 nucleotides read TGTGCCAGTAGCCGGGGTAGCGGGATGGCAGATACGCAGTATTTT. This chain joins TRBV7-6 and TRBJ2-3, with 8 nucleotides matching TRBD2. The CDR3 length is 15 residues. V lost 9 bases to trimming and J lost 4 bases; unmatched junction nucleotides: 12. Germline V CDR1 and CDR2: SGHVS, FNYEAQ.

This clonotype was counted a few times. The chain recombines TRBV10-3 with TRBJ2-2, with TRBD1 as a possible D gene (5 bases). CDR1 and CDR2 (germline): ENHRY, SYGVKD. V was trimmed by 3 bases and J by 5 bases, leaving 10 bases between them. This CDR3 comprises 14 residues. CDR3 coding DNA: TGTGCCATCAGTGAATTGCAGGGTACCGGGGAGCTGTTTTTT. This sequence encodes CAISELQGTGELFF.

This clonotype has a count of ten or more. The junction and the germline gene differ at one end; a read error may be behind it. The rearrangement joins TRBV28 to TRBJ2-5, with 10 bases fitting TRBD2. This CDR3 is 11 amino acids long. Germline CDR1 MDHEN, CDR2 SYDVKM. The CDR3 DNA follows: TGTGCCAGCAGTAGGACTAGCGGACCTGACTTC. It encodes CASSRTSGPDF.

The chain joins TRBV6-2 or TRBV6-3 to TRBJ1-2; TRBD1 might be the D (5 bases). V dropped 10 bases and J dropped 8 bases, with 23 bases sitting between them. CDR1 MNHEY and CDR2 SVGEGT come from the germline V gene. The length of the CDR3 is 14 residues. The CDR3 region is CATGDGTAPKGYTF. CDR3 nucleotide sequence: TGTGCCACTGGGGACGGGACCGCTCCTAAAGGCTACACCTTC.

The chain links TRBV5-1 to TRBJ2-3, with 14 bases fitting TRBD2. This CDR3 comprises 16 residues. Losses at the gene ends were 3 bases for V and 4 bases for J; bases not matched to a gene: 4. CDR1 is SGHRS and CDR2 is YFSETQ in the germline V gene. CDR3 amino acids: CASSWETSGRADTQYF. The CDR3 DNA sequence: TGCGCCAGCAGCTGGGAGACTAGCGGGAGGGCAGATACGCAGTATTTT.

There are a few counts of this clonotype. This chain uses TRBV11-2 with TRBJ2-5, with 13 bases that match TRBD2. The CDR3 runs to 15 residues. CDR1 SGHAT and CDR2 FQNNGV come from the germline V gene. The V and J ends lost 5 bases and 5 bases, in that order; junction bases with no gene match: 5. CDR3: CASSPLAGGPETQYF. Written as DNA, the CDR3 is TGTGCCAGCAGCCCACTAGCGGGAGGGCCTGAGACCCAGTACTTC.

This clonotype was counted ten times or more. The chain links TRBV7-2 to TRBJ2-7, with TRBD2 matching 7 bases. The V and J ends lost 1 base and 6 bases, in that order; junction bases with no gene match: 9. CDR3 length: 15 amino acids. In germline, CDR1 is SGHTA, CDR2 FQGNSA. The CDR3: CASSLESAGVSEQYF. In nucleotides, the CDR3 is TGTGCCAGCAGCTTAGAAAGCGCGGGAGTCAGCGAGCAGTACTTC.

The genes are TRBV5-6 and TRBJ2-3; TRBD2 matches at 8 bases. Germline V gene data show CDR1 as SGHDT and CDR2 as YYEEEE. The V gene end was trimmed by 4 bases and the J gene end by 3 bases; junction bases not matched to a gene: 7. This CDR3 comprises 15 residues. CDR3 bases: TGTGCCAGCAGCCTTCCGGGACTAGAAACAGATACGCAGTATTTT. The encoded protein is CASSLPGLETDTQYF.

The V and J genes are TRBV27 and TRBJ2-5; D possibly corresponds to TRBD1 (5 bases). V was clipped by 8 bases and J by 2 bases, with 15 bases between them. The length of the CDR3 is 14 residues. The germline V gene encodes CDR1 MNHEY and CDR2 SMNVEV (reference sequence). CDR3 sequence (DNA): TGTGCCAGCTGTATGGTGGGGCAGCAAGAGACCCAGTACTTC. This translates into CASCMVGQQETQYF.

This clonotype occurred a few times. In nucleotides, the CDR3 is TGTGCCAGCACCACCGGGACAGGGTTAAAGCAGTTCTTC. Protein sequence: CASTTGTGLKQFF. V gene TRBV28 combines with J gene TRBJ2-1; 9 bases agree with TRBD1. The CDR3 sequence is 13 residues long. Germline V gives CDR1 MDHEN, CDR2 SYDVKM. Trimming took 7 bases from V and 11 from J; bases not matched to a gene: 9.

The V gene is TRBV20-1, the J gene TRBJ2-1; no clear D. CDR3 length: 18 residues. With 1 base removed from V and 7 bases from J, the gap between germline ends came to 26 bases. From germline, CDR1 is DFQATT and CDR2 SNEGSKA (reference sequence). This CDR3 is CSARGHLSPRAGRNEQFF. The CDR3 region has the DNA TGCAGTGCTAGAGGTCACCTCTCACCTAGGGCTGGTAGAAATGAGCAGTTCTTC.

There are a few counts of this clonotype. The rearrangement uses TRBV7-8 and TRBJ2-3; maybe TRBD2 (6 bases). The CDR3 runs 13 residues. V was shortened by 4 bases and J by 5 bases, with 10 bases between the two germline ends. The germline CDR1 and CDR2 sequences are SGHVS and FQNEAQ. CDR3 coding DNA: TGTGCCAGCAGCTATTCAGCGGGAGATACGCAGTATTTT. This encodes CASSYSAGDTQYF.

The rearrangement uses TRBV20-1 and TRBJ1-5; TRBD1 matches 9 bases. Germline lookup yields CDR1 DFQATT and CDR2 SNEGSKA (reference sequence). J was trimmed by 7 bases and V by 6 bases; bases with no gene match: 10. The CDR3 contains 14 residues. Here the CDR3 DNA reads TGCAGTGCCCCCGCCCGGACAGGGGACCAGCCCCAGCATTTT. Translation: CSAPARTGDQPQHF.

This clonotype has more than one count but fewer than ten. The chain combines TRBV27 with TRBJ2-7, with D unresolved. Germline CDR1 reads MNHEY; CDR2 reads SMNVEV (reference sequence). Between the trimmed V and J ends, which lost 3 bases and 6 bases, there was a span of 12 bases. The CDR3 runs to 13 residues. The DNA of the CDR3 is TGTGCCAGCAGTTTCGACATGCCTAGCGAGCAGTACTTC. Protein sequence: CASSFDMPSEQYF.